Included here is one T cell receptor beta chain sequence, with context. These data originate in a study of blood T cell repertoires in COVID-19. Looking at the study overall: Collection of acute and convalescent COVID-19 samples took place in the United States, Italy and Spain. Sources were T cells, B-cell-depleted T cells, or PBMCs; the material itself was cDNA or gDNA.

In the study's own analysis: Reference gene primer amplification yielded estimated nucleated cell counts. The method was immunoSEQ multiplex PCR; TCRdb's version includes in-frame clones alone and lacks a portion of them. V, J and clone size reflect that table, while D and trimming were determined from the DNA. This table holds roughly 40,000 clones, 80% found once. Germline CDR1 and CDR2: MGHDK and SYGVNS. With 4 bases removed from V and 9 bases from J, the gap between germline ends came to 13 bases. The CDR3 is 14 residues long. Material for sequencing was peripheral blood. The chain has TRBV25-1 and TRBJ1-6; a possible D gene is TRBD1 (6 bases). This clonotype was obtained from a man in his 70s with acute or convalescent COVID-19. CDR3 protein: CASSAQGLASPLHF. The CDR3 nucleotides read TGTGCCAGCAGTGCACAGGGCCTTGCTTCACCCCTCCACTTT. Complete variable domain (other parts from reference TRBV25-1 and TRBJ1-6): EADIYQTPRYLVIGTGKKITLECSQTMGHDKMYWYQQDPGMELHLIHYSYGVNSTEKGDLSSESTVSRIRTEHFPLTLESARPSHTSQYLCASSAQGLASPLHFGNGTRLTVT.